A selection of T cell receptor beta chains follows, all from one sample in a study of blood T cells in healthy people across ages. In TCRdb, the 5' RACE reads were re-called with MiXCR into one record per CDR3 protein. The profile shows about 1,000,000 distinct CDR3 sequences, 40% to 50% of them singletons. Source material: blood. These TCRs come from a woman in her sixties in good health. The conserved cysteine and the conserved F or W are not part of the CDR3 here. D genes are given only for firm matches.

>TRBV7-9|NA
ASSSNTERHTDTQY
>TRBV12-3/TRBV12-4|NA
ASTLGAGNEQF
>TRBV29-1|TRBD1
SAGQGGETQY
>TRBV24-1|NA
ATIETGSGEAF
>TRBV10-3|TRBD2
AISEDGTNEQY
>TRBV20-1|TRBD2
SADDTGGGYNEQF
>TRBV2|NA
ASSARKDGMHDGYT
>TRBV6-1|NA
ASSEVGGSSNQPQH
>TRBV12-3/TRBV12-4|TRBD2
ASSLVLAGGNTGELF
>TRBV4-2|NA
ASSQEFGQETQY
>TRBV20-1|NA
SARSTSFGSHTQY
>TRBV6-5|TRBD1
ASSYSTGSFYEQY
>TRBV11-2|NA
ASSLDRRNEQF
>TRBV7-3|NA
ASSGRLVVASSYNGQF
>TRBV19|NA
ASSISRTNFNQPQH
>TRBV10-2|NA
ASSEIPPPASGYEQY
>TRBV2|NA
ASIKTRGEQY
>TRBV2|NA
ASSEKVFNYGYT
>TRBV29-1|TRBD1
SVGTGAGGYT
>TRBV9|TRBD2
ASSVSGRADEQY
>TRBV15|NA
ATSRIRTDTQY
>TRBV20-1|NA
SAQGKVGDEQY
>TRBV29-1|TRBD2
SVEGTSGRTYNEQY
>TRBV7-2|TRBD2
ASSLAASGNHEQY
>TRBV20-1|TRBD2
SARDWSSGNTATQY
>TRBV11-2|TRBD2
ASSFTSDNSNEQF
>TRBV12-3/TRBV12-4|NA
ASSLIRRATQY
>TRBV20-1|TRBD2
SAMSGSGIRTQY
>TRBV29-1|TRBD1
SVPQGAPGDTQY
>TRBV20-1|NA
SARNRFSGANVLT
>TRBV21-1|NA
ASPDRGGYYGYT
>TRBV9|TRBD2
ASSVEPLAGREQY
>TRBV6-2/TRBV6-3|NA
ASSGDLHIYNEQY
>TRBV29-1|NA
SVEGSGPQNLEQY
>TRBV4-3|NA
ASSQDWAGGWGELF
>TRBV9|NA
ASSVLGAEQY
>TRBV10-3|NA
AISERQDYLPLH